This TCR beta chain was observed in a study of blood T cell repertoires in COVID-19. In the original processing: Nucleated cell number was recorded as an estimate derived from reference gene primer amplification. The assay was immunoSEQ multiplex PCR, and TCRdb's table has in-frame clones only and misses some. The V and J calls and the clone size are those of that table, but D and trimming were determined from the DNA. The repertoire holds a few hundred thousand clones, 80% seen once, with 6.5% to 8.5% in the top ten. Clinical history reported by participants formed the basis on which cohorts were assigned. CDR1 is LNHDA and CDR2 is SQIVND in the germline V gene (reference sequence). With 7 bases clipped from V and 7 bases from J, the junction kept 7 bases outside the gene matches. The CDR3 covers 14 residues. This clone showed up just a few times.

This sequence joins TRBV19 and TRBJ1-6, with 7 positions matching TRBD1. This receptor was identified in a woman aged 40 to 50 with acute COVID-19. Sequenced sample: PBMCs or T cells enriched from blood (not recorded which). This chain's CDR3 is CASNPTGNNSPLHF. CDR3 bases: TGTGCCAGTAACCCGACAGGGAACAATTCACCCCTCCACTTT.